Each of the 9 T cell receptor beta chains below was sequenced from the same sample in a study of neoadjuvant anti-PD-1 for oral cavity cancer. The data were produced by immunoSEQ multiplex PCR, yet TCRdb's version contains in-frame clones alone and is incomplete. Seen here are roughly 7,000 clones, approximately 82% observed once, and the top ten hold under 4%. Sequenced material: PBMCs, taken before nivolumab (anti-PD-1) treatment. The receptor set was obtained from a person aged 40 to 85 with oral cavity squamous cell carcinoma.

The V and J genes are TRBV2 and TRBJ1-1; 8 bases are shared with TRBD1. Germline assignment: CDR1 SNHLY and CDR2 FYNNEI. CDR3 length: 15 residues. Trimming cost V 3 bases and J 2 bases; bases outside gene matches: 5. The CDR3 DNA reads TGTGCCAGCAGTGACCAGGGGGCACGAAACACTGAAGCTTTCTTT. This encodes CASSDQGARNTEAFF.

The chain couples TRBV6-1 to TRBJ1-2; 7 bases are shared with TRBD1. The CDR3 contains 20 residues. Looked up from germline, CDR1 is MNHNS and CDR2 is SASEGT. V lost 4 bases and J lost 2; bases outside the gene matches: 22. CDR3 nucleotide sequence: TGTGCCAGCAGTGCCAGCGCAAGACAGACAGGGACCACCCGAAACTATGGCTACACCTTC. Translation: CASSASARQTGTTRNYGYTF.

The CDR3 nucleotides are TGTGCGGCGGGAGTTATGAACTATAATTCACCCCTCCACTTT. Protein sequence: CAAGVMNYNSPLHF. This chain links TRBV6-1 with TRBJ1-6, with D hard to call. The CDR3 runs to 14 residues. Germline V gives CDR1 MNHNS, CDR2 SASEGT.

The chain uses TRBV2 and TRBJ1-2, with D perhaps matching TRBD1 (5 bases). In germline, CDR1 is SNHLY, CDR2 FYNNEI. Trimming took 5 bases from V and 4 from J, leaving 8 bases between them. The CDR3 consists of 12 residues. The CDR3 nucleotides are TGTGCCAGCAGTACCGGGACCTATGGCTACACCTTC. It yields the protein CASSTGTYGYTF. The whole variable domain, remainder taken from reference TRBV2 and TRBJ1-2, is EPEVTQTPSHQVTQMGQEVILRCVPISNHLYFYWYRQILGQKVEFLVSFYNNEISEKSEIFDDQFSVERPDGSNFTLKIRSTKLEDSAMYFCASSTGTYGYTFGSGTRLTVV.

This CDR3 reads CATSRGGGGREPQHF. The DNA for the CDR3 is TGTGCCACCAGCAGGGGGGGCGGGGGGCGCGAGCCCCAGCATTTT. The genes are TRBV15 and TRBJ1-5, with D possibly matching TRBD1 (6 bases). The ends were cut back, 3 bases at V and 8 bases at J, with 17 bases in the middle. This CDR3 has 15 amino acids. The V gene's germline CDR1 is LNHNV and CDR2 YYDKDF (reference sequence).

CDR3 in DNA: TGTGCCAGCAGTGAGCAAAACCGGGACAGCGGGGGCAGAACCCTCCACTTT. It yields the protein CASSEQNRDSGGRTLHF. The chain carries TRBV6-1 and TRBJ1-6; 7 bases line up with TRBD1. V lost 3 bases to trimming and J lost 14 bases; unmatched junction nucleotides: 19. Germline assignment: CDR1 MNHNS and CDR2 SASEGT. The CDR3 extends over 17 amino acids.

V is TRBV19 and J is TRBJ1-2; the D is unclear. Germline CDR1 reads LNHDA; CDR2 reads SQIVND (reference sequence). Trimming shortened V by 3 bases and J by 3 bases, and 11 bases separated the two germline ends. This CDR3 spans 14 amino acids. For the CDR3, the DNA is TGTGCCAGTAGTATGTGGGGTAACGACTATGGCTACACCTTC. It specifies CASSMWGNDYGYTF.

J is TRBJ2-7 and V is TRBV6-5; either TRBD1 or TRBD2 may fit D (6 bases each). Trimming took 5 bases from V and 0 from J, leaving 14 bases between them. The CDR3 runs to 15 residues. CDR1 and CDR2 (germline): MNHEY, SVGAGI. The CDR3 DNA follows: TGTGCCAGCAGTCGCGGGACACCTTCCTCCTACGAGCAGTACTTC. This codes for CASSRGTPSSYEQYF.

The chain links TRBV10-3 to TRBJ2-5, with D possibly matching TRBD2 (6 bases). The germline V and J ends were trimmed by 4 bases and 6 bases, with 12 bases remaining between them. The CDR3 runs 13 residues. Germline loops: CDR1 ENHRY, CDR2 SYGVKD. CDR3 bases: TGTGCCATCAGTGGAGGGGACTCCCAGACCCAGTACTTC. It specifies CAISGGDSQTQYF.